This T cell receptor (beta chain) was identified during a study of tumor and adjacent non-tumor tissue in lung cancer. Study at large: Histology: 12 adenocarcinoma, a couple of squamous cell carcinoma, 1 small cell lung cancer. General study points: Tumor repertoires had a smaller top 100 clone share than normal lung. Higher tumor TCR diversity was associated with shorter survival.

RNA was extracted from bulk tissue without any cell sorting. More than 3 cm separated this lung sample from the edge of the tumor. Three rounds of nested PCR, following a modified ARM-PCR protocol, produced the TCRbeta library. TCRdb processed the multiplex PCR reads anew with MiXCR; each CDR3 protein has one entry. The repertoire holds around 57,000 distinct CDR3 sequences, with roughly two thirds as singletons. The CDR3 totals 17 residues. Per the germline V gene, CDR1 is MNHEY and CDR2 is SVGAGI. Remarks on this clonotype: The antigen remains undetermined. The germline gene is not matched at one end of the junction; a read error may be the cause.

The chain employs TRBV6-5 and TRBJ2-6; D perhaps matches TRBD2 (6 bases). Sample: distant non-tumor lung tissue. The clonotype comes from a man between 70 and 80 years old with non-small cell lung cancer. The CDR3 nucleotides are TGTGCCAACAGTTCCATATGTCGGGGGATTAGGGCCAACGTCCTGACATTC. Residues: CANSSICRGIRANVLTF.